The 21 T cell receptor beta chains below were found in one sample sequenced in a study of blood T cell repertoires in COVID-19. This table comes from immunoSEQ multiplex PCR, and its TCRdb copy is limited to in-frame clones, with some not included. This table holds roughly 200,000 clones, roughly 80% found once. The sequenced sample consisted of peripheral blood. Source of these receptors: a woman aged 40-49 years with COVID-19, enrolled during active disease.

The gene calls are TRBV5-6 and TRBJ1-2; D is possibly TRBD1 (5 bases). V dropped 1 base and J dropped 0 bases, with 7 bases sitting between them. The germline V gene has CDR1 SGHDT and CDR2 YYEEEE. CDR3 length equals 14 residues. CDR3 sequence (DNA): TGTGCCAGCAGCTTGCGGGGGGCTAACTATGGCTACACCTTC. This gives the protein CASSLRGANYGYTF.

J is TRBJ2-1 and V is TRBV5-1; D ambiguous. Per the germline V gene, CDR1 is SGHRS and CDR2 is YFSETQ. V dropped 0 bases and J dropped 9 bases, with 16 bases sitting between them. This CDR3 is 15 amino acids long. The CDR3 DNA follows: TGCGCCAGCAGCTTGGCCACATCCAGTGTTGGTGAGCAGTTCTTC. As protein: CASSLATSSVGEQFF.

The chain has TRBV30 and TRBJ1-2; D may be TRBD1 (6 bases). Per germline, CDR1 GTSNPN and CDR2 SVGIG (reference sequence). The CDR3 consists of 14 residues. With 3 bases removed from V and 4 bases from J, the gap between germline ends came to 15 bases. Written as DNA, the CDR3 is TGTGCCTGGAGCCGGGGGGGCGTTGGCTATGGCTACACCTTC. Protein product: CAWSRGGVGYGYTF.

The chain couples TRBV14 to TRBJ1-2; 7 bases agree with TRBD1. CDR3 length: 15 residues. V trimming: 5 bases; J trimming: 4 bases; junction bases outside the gene matches: 10. Germline V gene lookup returns CDR1 SGHDN and CDR2 FVKESK. The DNA of the CDR3 is TGTGCCAGCAGCGGCGTAGGACAGGACCTCTATGGCTACACCTTC. As protein: CASSGVGQDLYGYTF. Full variable domain (remainder filled in from reference TRBV14 and TRBJ1-2): EAGVTQFPSHSVIEKGQTVTLRCDPISGHDNLYWYRRVMGKEIKFLLHFVKESKQDESGMPNNRFLAERTGGTYSTLKVQPAELEDSGVYFCASSGVGQDLYGYTFGSGTRLTVV.

This clone was counted between two and nine times. CDR3 protein: CASRSAGTANTEAFF. DNA of the CDR3: TGTGCCAGCAGGTCCGCCGGGACAGCGAACACTGAAGCTTTCTTT. The rearrangement joins TRBV5-4 to TRBJ1-1, with 7 positions matching TRBD1. CDR1 is SGHNT and CDR2 is YYREEE in the germline V gene (reference sequence). J was trimmed by 1 base and V by 5 bases; bases with no gene match: 8. CDR3 length: 15 amino acids.

V usage is TRBV28 and J usage is TRBJ2-3, with unresolved D. The germline V gene encodes CDR1 MDHEN and CDR2 SYDVKM. The CDR3 covers 14 residues. V shed 7 bases and J shed 0 bases, with 11 bases lying between them. CDR3 loop: CASNLGGSTDTQYF. Here the CDR3 DNA reads TGTGCCAGCAACCTTGGCGGAAGCACAGATACGCAGTATTTT.

The V and J genes are TRBV29-1 and TRBJ2-1; 12 bases align to TRBD2. This CDR3 has 14 amino acids. The junction had 4 bases not matched to a gene; V was cut back by 1 base and J by 9 bases. Per germline, CDR1 SQVTM and CDR2 ANQGSEA. The CDR3 coding sequence is TGCAGCGTTGAAGCGACACTAGCGGGAGGTGAGCAGTTCTTC. Amino acid sequence: CSVEATLAGGEQFF.

This chain uses TRBV9 with TRBJ2-1; TRBD2 might be the D (5 bases). CDR1 is SGDLS, CDR2 YYNGEE, per germline. V was trimmed by 7 bases and J by 5 bases, leaving 7 bases between them. This CDR3 is built from 11 residues. CDR3 amino acids: CASGLDNEQFF. As DNA, the CDR3 is TGTGCCAGCGGACTCGACAATGAGCAGTTCTTC.

The V call is TRBV18, the J call TRBJ2-1, with D perhaps matching TRBD2 (6 bases). CDR1 is KGHSH, CDR2 LQKENI, per germline. V was shortened by 0 bases and J by 12 bases, with 9 bases between the two germline ends. This CDR3 has 12 residues. CDR3: CASSPPGGWQFF. Written as DNA, the CDR3 is TGTGCCAGCTCACCACCGGGAGGCTGGCAGTTCTTC.

The CDR3 is CASSTQGGEKLFF. The CDR3 bases are TGTGCCAGTAGTACACAGGGAGGGGAAAAACTGTTTTTT. The V and J genes are TRBV19 and TRBJ1-4, with D possibly matching TRBD1 (6 bases). Germline V gene data show CDR1 as LNHDA and CDR2 as SQIVND (reference sequence). V was pared by 4 bases and J by 8 bases, with 11 bases between. This CDR3 has 13 amino acids.

This rearrangement joins TRBV2 to TRBJ1-2, with no clear D. The CDR3 is 15 amino acids. Germline CDR1 and CDR2: SNHLY and FYNNEI. V lost 6 bases and J lost 4, with 18 bases in between. This CDR3 is CASRRPREFGYGYTF. The CDR3 DNA is TGTGCCAGCAGGAGACCGAGGGAATTTGGCTATGGCTACACCTTC.

The V gene is TRBV12-5, the J gene TRBJ2-1; D remains unclear. V was pared by 5 bases and J by 1 base, with 12 bases between. Germline-derived CDR1 and CDR2 are LGHNT and FRNRAP. The CDR3 length is 15 residues. The CDR3 DNA follows: TGTGCTAGTGGTAAAGACAAAGTTTCCTACAATGAGCAGTTCTTC. It encodes CASGKDKVSYNEQFF. Full variable domain (rest looked up from reference TRBV12-5 and TRBJ2-1): DARVTQTPRHKVTEMGQEVTMRCQPILGHNTVFWYRQTMMQGLELLAYFRNRAPLDDSGMPKDRFSAEMPDATLATLKIQPSEPRDSAVYFCASGKDKVSYNEQFFGPGTRLTVL.

J is TRBJ1-2 and V is TRBV11-2; TRBD1 matches at 8 bases. With 1 base clipped from V and 1 base from J, the junction kept 8 bases outside the gene matches. The CDR3 is 17 amino acids. In germline, CDR1 is SGHAT, CDR2 FQNNGV. The CDR3 DNA follows: TGTGCCAGCAGCTTAGCCCAAACAGGGGGAGATAACTATGGCTACACCTTC. Residues: CASSLAQTGGDNYGYTF.

This clone was seen only a few times. The rearrangement joins TRBV7-9 to TRBJ2-5, with 7 bases fitting TRBD2. V lost 5 bases to trimming and J lost 5 bases; unmatched junction nucleotides: 11. This CDR3 has 15 residues. Germline V lookup: CDR1 SEHNR, CDR2 FQNEAQ (reference sequence). The CDR3, as DNA: TGTGCCAGCAGCCCCGGCGGGTTGCGGGGGGAGACCCAGTACTTC. It specifies CASSPGGLRGETQYF. Using reference TRBV7-9 and TRBJ2-5 for the parts outside the CDR3, the full variable domain is DTGVSQNPRHKITKRGQNVTFRCDPISEHNRLYWYRQTLGQGPEFLTYFQNEAQLEKSRLLSDRFSAERPKGSFSTLEIQRTEQGDSAMYLCASSPGGLRGETQYFGPGTRLLVL.

The rearrangement uses TRBV30 and TRBJ2-5, with D maybe TRBD1 (5 bases). This CDR3 has 16 amino acids. Per the germline V gene, CDR1 is GTSNPN and CDR2 is SVGIG (reference sequence). Between the trimmed V and J ends, which lost 5 bases and 9 bases, there was a span of 28 bases. CDR3 nucleotides: TGTGCCTGGGCAGGTGTCGGCCAACTAAGATCAGGGCCCCAGTACTTC. Translated: CAWAGVGQLRSGPQYF.

About this clone itself: Within the sample, other DNA sequences also encode this same CDR3. The V call is TRBV6-1, the J call TRBJ2-7, with TRBD1 as a possible D gene (6 bases). The V gene lost 3 bases and the J gene lost 6 bases, with 9 bases spanning the gap. The germline V gene encodes CDR1 MNHNS and CDR2 SASEGT. CDR3 length equals 12 residues. CDR3 DNA: TGTGCCAGCAGTGACAGGGGACGCGAGCAGTACGTC. Its translation: CASSDRGREQYV.

The CDR3 DNA reads TGTGCCAGCAGCGTTCTGGCGGGAGGATTGAATGAGCAGTTCTTC. Translated: CASSVLAGGLNEQFF. V gene TRBV9 combines with J gene TRBJ2-1, with TRBD2 matching 8 bases. Trimming cost V 2 bases and J 7 bases; bases outside gene matches: 8. Germline CDR1 and CDR2: SGDLS and YYNGEE. The CDR3 is made up of 15 amino acids.

The chain recombines TRBV3-1 (or the pseudogene TRBV3-2) with TRBJ2-3; possible D gene TRBD2, 6 bases. The CDR3 is made up of 17 amino acids. CDR1 is LGHDT, CDR2 YNNKEL, per germline (reference sequence). Trimming took 0 bases from V and 3 from J, leaving 16 bases between them. CDR3 loop: CASSQEARGAPTDTQYF. The CDR3 DNA reads as TGTGCCAGCAGCCAAGAGGCCCGCGGGGCGCCGACAGATACGCAGTATTTT.

The chain recombines TRBV5-1 with TRBJ1-4; D possibly corresponds to TRBD1 (6 bases). The V end was cut by 6 bases, the J end by 2 bases, with 14 bases between. The CDR3 has 15 residues. Germline lookup yields CDR1 SGHRS and CDR2 YFSETQ. The CDR3 loop reads CASKSLQGTNEKLFF. The CDR3 nucleotides are TGCGCCAGCAAGTCCCTACAGGGCACTAATGAAAAACTGTTTTTT.

The CDR3 bases are TGCGCCAGCAGCCAATTTGGGGGGGACTCTAGCAATCAGCCCCAGCATTTT. Amino acids: CASSQFGGDSSNQPQHF. The genes are TRBV4-1 and TRBJ1-5, with D tentatively TRBD1 (5 bases). The CDR3 is 17 residues long. Germline V gene data show CDR1 as MGHRA and CDR2 as YSYEKL. Deletions cut 2 bases from V and 0 bases from J, with 14 bases between.

The V call is TRBV3-1 (or the pseudogene TRBV3-2), the J call TRBJ2-1; 12 bases are shared with TRBD2. CDR1 is LGHDT and CDR2 is YNNKEL in the germline V gene (reference sequence). Trimming took 5 bases from V and 9 from J; bases not matched to a gene: 8. The CDR3 covers 15 residues. The CDR3, as DNA: TGTGCCAGCAGCGTGCAAGCTAGCGGGGGGGCTGAGCAGTTCTTC. It is translated as CASSVQASGGAEQFF.